This TCR beta chain comes out of a study of T cells in women clearing cervical HPV infection. Study-wide background: Case blood was drawn when the lesion was first found; control blood after infection became undetectable.

Trimming cost V 3 bases and J 0 bases; bases outside gene matches: 14. This CDR3 comprises 21 residues. On this clone itself: The read ends 3 residues before the CDR3 terminus; that terminus is restored from the germline J gene.

Using immunoSEQ multiplex PCR, the repertoire was profiled, and TCRdb retains in-frame clones only, with some absent. The sample data list tens of thousands of clones. Sequencing was performed on blood buffy coat. The sequence came from a woman between 18 and 70 years old with a cervical HPV16 infection that either progressed to CIN3+ or cleared (not recorded which). The chain links TRBV7-1 to TRBJ2-1; TRBD2 aligns across 13 bases. TRBV7-1 is labeled an ORF, and its function is uncertain. CDR3 in amino acids: CASSSSPRTSGGRSSYNEQFF. The sequenced part of the CDR3 DNA is TGTGCCAGCAGCTCTAGCCCCCGGACTAGCGGGGGCCGAAGCTCCTACAATGAG.